The rows below give T cell receptor beta chains drawn from one sample of a study of T cell repertoires in cytomegalovirus infection. These TCRs' antigens remain unknown. TCRdb re-called the reads through MiXCR, storing one row per CDR3 protein. The sample has approximately 1,000,000 distinct CDR3 sequences, roughly 30% seen once. This specimen consisted of cultured CD8+ T cells from PBMCs, obtained from culture after CMV antigen stimulation. The origin of the receptors is a human donor in good health (CMV status not recorded). Some clones in this sample may be carry-over from other donors' samples. Both conserved end residues are part of each CDR3. D genes are given only for firm matches. Clone size is not always given. Where it is, it says once, few, many or a class for expanded clones.

>TRBV7-6|NA|many|TRBJ1-1
CASSLDYTYTEAFF
TGTGCCAGCAGCTTGGACTATACCTACACTGAAGCTTTCTTT
>TRBV27|NA|few|TRBJ2-7
CASSSVQGTYEQYF
TGTGCCAGCAGTTCTGTCCAAGGCACCTACGAGCAGTACTTC
>TRBV7-6|NA|NA|TRBJ1-1
CASSGGRDTEAFF
TGTGCCAGCAGCGGGGGGCGTGACACTGAAGCTTTCTTT
>TRBV2|TRBD1|NA|TRBJ1-2
CAIKPTGDPLDGYTF
TGTGCCATCAAACCTACAGGGGACCCTTTAGATGGCTACACCTTC
>TRBV6-2/TRBV6-3|NA|few|TRBJ2-5
CASSYSMVRDGDETQYF
TGTGCCAGCAGTTACTCGATGGTCAGGGATGGGGATGAGACCCAGTACTTC
>TRBV29-1|NA|NA|TRBJ2-7
CSVEGLAADYEQYF
TGCAGCGTTGAAGGGCTAGCAGCGGACTACGAGCAGTACTTC
>TRBV7-3|NA|NA|TRBJ2-5
CASSLGGGLEETQYF
TGTGCCAGCAGCTTAGGAGGGGGCTTAGAAGAGACCCAGTACTTC
>TRBV7-9|NA|few|TRBJ2-4
CASSPGRALAKNIQYF
TGTGCCAGCAGCCCAGGTAGGGCGCTAGCCAAAAACATTCAGTACTTC
>TRBV6-5|TRBD1|few|TRBJ2-7
CASSPFTGGYEQYF
TGTGCCAGCAGTCCCTTCACAGGGGGCTACGAGCAGTACTTC
>TRBV7-8|TRBD2|NA|TRBJ2-1
CASSSGTRGPSYNEQFF
TGTGCCAGCAGCTCCGGGACTAGGGGTCCCTCCTACAATGAGCAGTTCTTC
>TRBV11-2|NA|many|TRBJ2-7
CASSLVRRRVRNDEQYF
TGTGCCAGCAGCTTAGTGCGACGAAGGGTCCGGAATGACGAGCAGTACTTC
>TRBV7-9|NA|many|TRBJ1-5
CASSLAGYNQPQHF
TGTGCCAGCAGCTTAGCGGGGTACAATCAGCCCCAGCATTTT
>TRBV29-1|NA|NA|TRBJ1-2
CSVLGSFGYTF
TGCAGCGTCCTAGGGTCTTTTGGCTACACCTTC
>TRBV7-9|NA|many|TRBJ2-1
CASSLVQGSYNEQFF
TGTGCCAGCAGCTTAGTGCAAGGTTCCTACAATGAGCAGTTCTTC
>TRBV7-9|NA|few|TRBJ2-5
CATDRRKTQYF
TGTGCCACTGACAGAAGAAAGACCCAGTACTTC
>TRBV7-8|NA|many|TRBJ2-1
CASSPNYPGIRMSSQDEQFF
TGTGCCAGCAGCCCGAACTACCCGGGGATTAGGATGTCTAGCCAAGATGAGCAGTTCTTC
>TRBV7-3|NA|NA|TRBJ1-1
CASSLFGGGHTEAFF
TGTGCCAGCAGCCTCTTTGGGGGGGGCCACACTGAAGCTTTCTTT
>TRBV6-5|NA|few|TRBJ2-1
CASSYDGNSYNEQFF
TGTGCCAGCAGTTACGACGGAAATTCCTACAATGAGCAGTTCTTC
>TRBV7-6|TRBD2|few|TRBJ2-3
CASSSDRLAGGQDTQYF
TGTGCCAGCAGCTCTGATAGGCTAGCGGGGGGGCAAGATACGCAGTATTTT
>TRBV15|NA|few|TRBJ1-6
CATSGAGDSPLHF
TGTGCCACCAGTGGAGCCGGCGATTCACCCCTCCACTTT
>TRBV7-8|NA|many|TRBJ2-1
CASRGGSLPYNEQFF
TGTGCCAGCAGAGGCGGATCCCTTCCCTACAATGAGCAGTTCTTC
>TRBV7-8|NA|few|TRBJ2-1
CASSLSVWGEITDEQFF
TGTGCCAGCAGCTTATCGGTGTGGGGGGAGATTACGGATGAGCAGTTCTTC
>TRBV7-9|NA|NA|TRBJ1-1
CASSPIIGGPEAFF
TGTGCCAGCAGCCCAATCATCGGGGGGCCTGAAGCTTTCTTT
>TRBV7-9|NA|NA|TRBJ1-2
CASSFESTGIGDYGYTF
TGTGCCAGCAGCTTTGAATCCACAGGGATTGGTGACTATGGCTACACCTTC
>TRBV19|NA|few|TRBJ2-1
CASSLGTEEYNEQFF
TGTGCCAGTAGCCTAGGAACAGAAGAATACAATGAGCAGTTCTTC
>TRBV12-3/TRBV12-4|TRBD1|few|TRBJ1-2
CASSNPGTGIYGYTF
TGTGCCAGCAGTAACCCCGGGACAGGGATCTATGGCTACACCTTC
>TRBV7-9|NA|few|TRBJ1-3
CASSSTRGPARNTIYF
TGTGCCAGCAGCTCTACGCGGGGACCAGCGAGAAACACCATATATTTT
>TRBV29-1|NA|NA|TRBJ2-1
CSGGRLSYNEQFF
TGCAGCGGAGGACGACTCTCCTACAATGAGCAGTTCTTC
>TRBV24-1|TRBD2|many|TRBJ2-1
CATSDSASGGYNEQFF
TGTGCCACCAGTGATTCGGCTAGCGGGGGGTACAATGAGCAGTTCTTC
>TRBV12-3/TRBV12-4|NA|NA|TRBJ2-6
CASSSHRDRANVLTF
TGTGCCAGCAGTTCCCACAGGGATAGGGCCAACGTCCTGACTTTC
>TRBV6-5|NA|few|TRBJ1-3
CASSYSALQESSGNTIYF
TGTGCCAGCAGTTACTCTGCCCTCCAGGAGAGCTCTGGAAACACCATATATTTT
>TRBV28|TRBD1|NA|TRBJ1-1
CASSPNPRQGRGTEAFF
TGTGCCAGCAGTCCCAACCCTAGACAGGGGCGAGGCACTGAAGCTTTCTTT
>TRBV7-2|NA|many|TRBJ2-1
CASSVRYEQFF
TGTGCCAGCAGCGTCCGCTATGAGCAGTTCTTC
>TRBV7-2|TRBD1|NA|TRBJ1-2
CASSLEVTGGETGYTF
TGTGCCAGCAGCTTAGAGGTGACAGGGGGCGAAACGGGCTACACCTTC
>TRBV19|NA|NA|TRBJ1-1
CASRLQEGGTEAFF
TGTGCCAGTAGGCTTCAGGAGGGGGGAACTGAAGCTTTCTTT
>TRBV7-2|TRBD2|many|TRBJ2-7
CASRGGIEQYF
TGTGCCAGCAGGGGGGGGATCGAGCAGTACTTC
>TRBV19|NA|NA|TRBJ1-2
CASSWQGYTF
TGTGCCAGTAGTTGGCAAGGCTACACCTTC
>TRBV4-3|NA|few|TRBJ2-1
CASSPEAGTQLEQFF
TGCGCCAGCAGCCCCGAGGCCGGGACGCAGCTTGAGCAGTTCTTC
>TRBV27|NA|NA|TRBJ2-1
CASSYGPGGQFF
TGTGCCAGCAGTTACGGACCCGGGGGGCAGTTCTTC
>TRBV7-9|NA|many|TRBJ2-1
CASSFFGSEQFF
TGTGCCAGCAGCTTCTTCGGGAGTGAGCAGTTCTTC
>TRBV7-9|TRBD1|NA|TRBJ1-6
CASRYTGTEYSPLHF
TGTGCCAGCAGATACACCGGGACAGAATATTCACCCCTCCACTTT
>TRBV15|NA|NA|TRBJ2-3
CATSSRTPTDTQYF
TGTGCCACCAGCTCTCGGACACCCACAGATACGCAGTATTTT
>TRBV7-6|TRBD2|NA|TRBJ2-1
CASSQLAGGLNEQFF
TGTGCCAGCAGCCAGCTAGCGGGGGGGCTCAATGAGCAGTTCTTC
>TRBV19|NA|few|TRBJ2-5
CASSIVGRAQETQYF
TGTGCCAGTAGTATAGTTGGAAGAGCTCAAGAGACCCAGTACTTC
>TRBV7-6|NA|NA|TRBJ1-1
CASSLGVVSTEAFF
TGTGCCAGCAGCCTAGGGGTCGTGAGCACTGAAGCTTTCTTT
>TRBV10-3|NA|few|TRBJ2-3
CAITASPSFTDTQYF
TGTGCCATCACGGCGAGTCCTTCGTTCACAGATACGCAGTATTTT
>TRBV9|TRBD2|NA|TRBJ2-3
CASSVSGGSTDTQYF
TGTGCCAGCAGCGTAAGCGGGGGTAGCACAGATACGCAGTATTTT
>TRBV12-3/TRBV12-4|NA|few|TRBJ1-6
CASRRSSTYNSPLHF
TGTGCCAGCAGAAGGTCCAGTACCTATAATTCACCCCTCCACTTT
>TRBV12-3/TRBV12-4|NA|many|TRBJ2-3
CASSPGRLADTQYF
TGTGCCAGCAGCCCGGGACGGCTGGCAGATACGCAGTATTTT
>TRBV7-9|NA|few|TRBJ1-2
CASSPTAQADGYTF
TGTGCCAGCAGCCCTACTGCCCAAGCAGATGGCTACACCTTC
>TRBV12-3/TRBV12-4|TRBD1|few|TRBJ1-5
CASRPDRDEGQPQHF
TGTGCCAGCAGGCCGGACAGGGACGAAGGTCAGCCCCAGCATTTT